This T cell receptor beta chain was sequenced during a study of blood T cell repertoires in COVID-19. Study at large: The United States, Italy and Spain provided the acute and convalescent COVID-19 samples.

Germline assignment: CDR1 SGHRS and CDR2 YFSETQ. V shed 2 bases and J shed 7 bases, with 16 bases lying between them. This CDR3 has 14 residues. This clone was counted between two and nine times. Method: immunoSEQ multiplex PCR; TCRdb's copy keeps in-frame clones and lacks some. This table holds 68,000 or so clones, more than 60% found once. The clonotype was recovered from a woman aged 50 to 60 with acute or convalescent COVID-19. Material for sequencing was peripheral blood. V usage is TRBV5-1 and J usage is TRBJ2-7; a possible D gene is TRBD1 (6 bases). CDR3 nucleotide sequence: TGCGCCAGCAGCTTAGTTCAGGGACAATCGGAGCAGTACTTC. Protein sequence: CASSLVQGQSEQYF. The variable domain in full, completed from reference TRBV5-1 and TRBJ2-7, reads KAGVTQTPRYLIKTRGQQVTLSCSPISGHRSVSWYQQTPGQGLQFLFEYFSETQRNKGNFPGRFSGRQFSNSRSEMNVSTLELGDSALYLCASSLVQGQSEQYFGPGTRLTVT.